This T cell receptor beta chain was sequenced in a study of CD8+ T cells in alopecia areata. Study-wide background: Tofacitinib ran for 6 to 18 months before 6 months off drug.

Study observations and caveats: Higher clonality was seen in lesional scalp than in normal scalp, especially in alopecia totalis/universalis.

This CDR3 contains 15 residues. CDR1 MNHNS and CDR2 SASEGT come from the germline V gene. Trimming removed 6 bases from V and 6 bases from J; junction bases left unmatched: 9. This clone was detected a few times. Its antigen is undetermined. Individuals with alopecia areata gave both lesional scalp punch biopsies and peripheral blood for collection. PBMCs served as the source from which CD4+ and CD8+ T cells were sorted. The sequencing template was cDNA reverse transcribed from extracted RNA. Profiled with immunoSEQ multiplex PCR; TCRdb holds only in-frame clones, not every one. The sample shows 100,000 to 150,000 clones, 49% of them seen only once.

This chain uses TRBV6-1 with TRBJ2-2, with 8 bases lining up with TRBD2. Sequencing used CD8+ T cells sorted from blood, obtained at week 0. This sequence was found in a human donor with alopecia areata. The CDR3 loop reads CASRPGGADAGELFF. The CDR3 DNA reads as TGTGCCAGCAGGCCCGGGGGGGCTGATGCCGGGGAGCTGTTTTTT.